These 4 T cell receptor beta chains were sequenced from one sample in a study of CD8 T cells in ankylosing spondylitis. Study results and limitations: Fewer than 10 highly homologous variants formed a TCR beta motif that appeared characteristic of ankylosing spondylitis blood.

Each CDR3 protein is one row after TCRdb ran MiXCR on the 5' RACE reads. The sample records about 440,000 distinct CDR3 sequences, 17% being singletons. No antigen is known for these receptors. Sequencing was done on a sample of blood, either unsorted or a sorted T cell fraction (not recorded which). Receptors originate from a male donor with ankylosing spondylitis.

This chain links TRBV6-1 with TRBJ2-2, with a weak D call TRBD2 (6 bases). The CDR3 runs to 15 residues. Germline V gene data show CDR1 as MNHNS and CDR2 as SASEGT. Trimming pared 6 bases from V and 2 bases from J, leaving 13 bases between. The CDR3 reads CASSPRGLNTGELFF. Written as DNA, the CDR3 is TGTGCCAGCAGCCCCCGGGGGTTAAACACCGGGGAGCTGTTTTTT.

V and J are TRBV18 and TRBJ2-7, with a weak D call TRBD2 (5 bases). Germline V gene data show CDR1 as KGHSH and CDR2 as LQKENI. The germline V and J ends were trimmed by 4 bases and 2 bases, with 9 bases remaining between them. The CDR3 totals 13 residues. CDR3 in amino acids: CASSLSAAYEQYF. CDR3 DNA sequence: TGTGCCAGCTCACTTTCAGCGGCCTACGAGCAGTACTTC. Filled out from reference TRBV18 and TRBJ2-7, the complete variable domain reads NAGVMQNPRHLVRRRGQEARLRCSPMKGHSHVYWYRQLPEEGLKFMVYLQKENIIDESGMPKERFSAEFPKEGPSILRIQQVVRGDSAAYFCASSLSAAYEQYFGPGTRLTVT.

This clonotype was counted many times. J is TRBJ2-3 and V is TRBV29-1; perhaps TRBD1 as D (5 bases). Germline V gene data show CDR1 as SQVTM and CDR2 as ANQGSEA. The CDR3 covers 14 residues. Trimming removed 1 base at V and 2 bases at J, with 10 bases between. Here the CDR3 reads CSVEAGADTDTQYF. Written as DNA, the CDR3 is TGCAGCGTTGAAGCTGGGGCGGACACAGATACGCAGTATTTT.

This clonotype was observed a few times. J is TRBJ2-5 and V is TRBV6-5, with a possible D match to TRBD2 (6 bases). The germline gives CDR1 MNHEY, CDR2 SVGAGI. The CDR3 runs 16 residues. Trimming left V 0 bases short and J 5 bases short, with 16 bases between. DNA for the CDR3: TGTGCCAGCAGTTACTCCTCTGGGGGGAAACGGGAGACCCAGTACTTC. It translates to CASSYSSGGKRETQYF.